A selection of T cell receptor beta chains follows, all from one sample in a study of shared clonotypes between healthy human individuals. Only in-frame clones appear in the TCRdb table, and some are missing; sequencing was by immunoSEQ multiplex PCR. The sample consists of about 2.1 million clones, approximately 94% of them appearing once. The sample was naive CD8+ T cells from PBMCs. Every receptor here comes from a man aged 18 to 29 in good health. Some clones in this sample may be carry-over from other donors' samples. CDR3s include the opening cysteine and the closing phenylalanine or tryptophan. Each record gives: J gene, V gene, D gene, clone size, CDR3 DNA, CDR3 protein. The D gene is left open where the match is weak. A row's size may be missing; if present it is once, few, many or a size class.

J: TRBJ2-7; V: TRBV27; D: TRBD1; size: -; DNA: TGTGCCAGCAGTGTCCGGGCAGGGGGCGTCGTGGTCTACGAGCAGTACTTC; CDR3: CASSVRAGGVVVYEQYF
J: TRBJ2-7; V: TRBV29-1; D: -; size: -; DNA: TGCAGCGTGGGTTTAGACTACGAGCAGTACTTC; CDR3: CSVGLDYEQYF
J: TRBJ2-1; V: TRBV15; D: TRBD2; size: once; DNA: TGTGCCACCAGCAGATATCGGGAGGTGTCCTACAATGAGCAGTTCTTC; CDR3: CATSRYREVSYNEQFF
J: TRBJ2-7; V: TRBV5-6; D: TRBD1; size: -; DNA: TGTGCCAGCAGTTACCCGGGACAGGGTACCTACGAGCAGTACTTC; CDR3: CASSYPGQGTYEQYF
J: TRBJ2-3; V: TRBV27; D: TRBD2; size: once; DNA: TGTGCCAGCAGTGGAAGACTAGCGGGAGGATTCACAGATACGCAGTATTTT; CDR3: CASSGRLAGGFTDTQYF
J: TRBJ2-3; V: TRBV7-7; D: -; size: -; DNA: TGTGCCAGCAGCTCAAGGTTGGGGCCGGCAGGGGAATTCCCAGATACGCAGTATTTT; CDR3: CASSSRLGPAGEFPDTQYF
J: TRBJ1-1; V: TRBV11-1; D: -; size: once; DNA: TGTGCCAGCAGCTTTGCAGTCAACACTGAAGCTTTCTTT; CDR3: CASSFAVNTEAFF
J: TRBJ1-3; V: TRBV27; D: -; size: -; DNA: TGTGCCAGCAAGGATGGCATGAGCTCTGGAAACACCATATATTTT; CDR3: CASKDGMSSGNTIYF
J: TRBJ2-5; V: TRBV28; D: -; size: -; DNA: TGTGCCAGCACTACAGGGCTAGAGACCCAGTACTTC; CDR3: CASTTGLETQYF
J: TRBJ2-7; V: TRBV28; D: -; size: -; DNA: TGTGCCAGCAGTTTGCCCCAGACAGGGACTAGGGGTTACGAGCAGTACTTC; CDR3: CASSLPQTGTRGYEQYF
J: TRBJ2-3; V: TRBV13; D: -; size: -; DNA: TGTGCCAGCAAAGGGACAGATACGCAGTATTTT; CDR3: CASKGTDTQYF
J: TRBJ1-1; V: TRBV28; D: -; size: -; DNA: TGTGCCAGCAGTCTCTTGGATCGGGGGATGAACACTGAAGCTTTCTTT; CDR3: CASSLLDRGMNTEAFF
J: TRBJ2-3; V: TRBV10-3; D: TRBD2; size: -; DNA: TGTGCCATCAGAGTGACTAGCGGGGGCACAGATACGCAGTATTTT; CDR3: CAIRVTSGGTDTQYF
J: TRBJ2-1; V: TRBV7-3; D: TRBD2; size: -; DNA: TGTGCCAGCAGCTTAACTCCTAGCGGGACCAATGAGCAGTTCTTC; CDR3: CASSLTPSGTNEQFF
J: TRBJ2-2; V: TRBV9; D: -; size: -; DNA: TGTGCCAGCAGCGTAGATCTAGTAGCGTCGAACACCGGGGAGCTGTTTTTT; CDR3: CASSVDLVASNTGELFF
J: TRBJ1-1; V: TRBV2; D: -; size: -; DNA: TGTGCCAGCAGTGAAGCGCGATGGGCCCCCGGTGGAGCTTTCTTT; CDR3: CASSEARWAPGGAFF
J: TRBJ1-5; V: TRBV28; D: -; size: -; DNA: TGTGCCAGCAGTCCGGACTCCAACAGTTATAGCAATCAGCCCCAGCATTTT; CDR3: CASSPDSNSYSNQPQHF
J: TRBJ2-7; V: TRBV7-3; D: TRBD2; size: -; DNA: TGTGCCAGCAGGTTACGGGCGGGAGGGGACGAGCAGTACTTC; CDR3: CASRLRAGGDEQYF
J: TRBJ2-7; V: TRBV27; D: TRBD2; size: -; DNA: TGTGCCAGCAGTTTATCATGGGGACCTCCGGGAGGCTACGAGCAGTACTTC; CDR3: CASSLSWGPPGGYEQYF
J: TRBJ1-2; V: TRBV19; D: TRBD1; size: -; DNA: TGTGCCAGTGGGGACAGGGGCTATGGCTACACCTTC; CDR3: CASGDRGYGYTF
J: TRBJ2-2; V: TRBV27; D: -; size: -; DNA: TGTGCCAGCAGCCGACTCCTGAACACCGGGGAGCTGTTTTTT; CDR3: CASSRLLNTGELFF
J: TRBJ2-1; V: TRBV18; D: -; size: -; DNA: TGTGCCAGCTCACCATATCCCGGGCCCTTGAGCTCCTACAATGAGCAGTTCTTC; CDR3: CASSPYPGPLSSYNEQFF
J: TRBJ2-5; V: TRBV29-1; D: -; size: once; DNA: TGCAGCGTGCGGCGTCCAGCATTCCAAGAGACCCAGTACTTC; CDR3: CSVRRPAFQETQYF
J: TRBJ2-2; V: TRBV9; D: -; size: -; DNA: TGTGCCAGCAGCCCCATTCCCGGGGAGCTGTTTTTT; CDR3: CASSPIPGELFF
J: TRBJ2-3; V: TRBV4-3; D: -; size: -; DNA: TGCGCCAGCAGCCAAGATGTGGCGATCACCACAGATACGCAGTATTTT; CDR3: CASSQDVAITTDTQYF
J: TRBJ1-1; V: TRBV29-1; D: -; size: few; DNA: TGCAGCGTGAGGGTCCCCTTGAACACTGAAGCTTTCTTT; CDR3: CSVRVPLNTEAFF
J: TRBJ2-7; V: TRBV19; D: TRBD2; size: -; DNA: TGTGCCAGTAGTGACAGAACGGGACTAGTCTCTCGCGAGCAGTACTTC; CDR3: CASSDRTGLVSREQYF
J: TRBJ2-7; V: TRBV19; D: TRBD1; size: -; DNA: TGTGCCAGTAGTATCTTTGGACAGGGGCCCTACGAGCAGTACTTC; CDR3: CASSIFGQGPYEQYF
J: TRBJ2-7; V: TRBV6-4; D: TRBD2; size: -; DNA: TGTGCCAGCAGAACCGGGACTACCACCTACGAGCAGTACTTC; CDR3: CASRTGTTTYEQYF
J: TRBJ1-2; V: TRBV15; D: TRBD1; size: -; DNA: TGTGCCACCAGCAGAGGCCACAGGGGTTACCCTAACTATGGCTACACCTTC; CDR3: CATSRGHRGYPNYGYTF
J: TRBJ2-1; V: TRBV19; D: TRBD2; size: -; DNA: TGTGCCAGTAGCTTGTGGGAGGGAATCAATGAGCAGTTCTTC; CDR3: CASSLWEGINEQFF
J: TRBJ2-7; V: TRBV7-8; D: TRBD2; size: -; DNA: TGTGCCAGCCTCGAAGAGGCTAGCGGGGACGCTGTCTACGAGCAGTACTTC; CDR3: CASLEEASGDAVYEQYF
J: TRBJ2-7; V: TRBV18; D: TRBD1; size: once; DNA: TGTGCCAGCTCACCGCCCGGACAGGGGGCTTACGAGCAGTACTTC; CDR3: CASSPPGQGAYEQYF
J: TRBJ2-1; V: TRBV27; D: -; size: -; DNA: TGTGCCAGCAGTTTAGTCGGGAGTCGCTACAATGAGCAGTTCTTC; CDR3: CASSLVGSRYNEQFF
J: TRBJ2-1; V: TRBV5-1; D: TRBD2; size: -; DNA: TGCGCCAGCAGCCCATTAGCGGGAGGAGTGCATGAGCAGTTCTTC; CDR3: CASSPLAGGVHEQFF
J: TRBJ1-4; V: TRBV6-1; D: -; size: -; DNA: TGTGCCAGCAGTGACGAAGTTCTTAATGAAAAACTGTTTTTT; CDR3: CASSDEVLNEKLFF